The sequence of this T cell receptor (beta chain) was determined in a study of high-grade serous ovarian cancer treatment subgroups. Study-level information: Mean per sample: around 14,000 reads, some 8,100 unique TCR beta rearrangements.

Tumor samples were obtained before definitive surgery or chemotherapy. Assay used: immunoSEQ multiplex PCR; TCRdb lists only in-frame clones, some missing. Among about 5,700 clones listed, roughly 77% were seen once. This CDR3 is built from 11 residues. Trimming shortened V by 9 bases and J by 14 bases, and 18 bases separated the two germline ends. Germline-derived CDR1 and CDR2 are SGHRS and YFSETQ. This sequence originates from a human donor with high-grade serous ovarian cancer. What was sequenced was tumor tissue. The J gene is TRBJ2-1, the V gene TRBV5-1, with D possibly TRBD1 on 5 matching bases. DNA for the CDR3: TGCGCCACCTCGACAGACGGTAGGAAGTTCTTC. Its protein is CATSTDGRKFF.